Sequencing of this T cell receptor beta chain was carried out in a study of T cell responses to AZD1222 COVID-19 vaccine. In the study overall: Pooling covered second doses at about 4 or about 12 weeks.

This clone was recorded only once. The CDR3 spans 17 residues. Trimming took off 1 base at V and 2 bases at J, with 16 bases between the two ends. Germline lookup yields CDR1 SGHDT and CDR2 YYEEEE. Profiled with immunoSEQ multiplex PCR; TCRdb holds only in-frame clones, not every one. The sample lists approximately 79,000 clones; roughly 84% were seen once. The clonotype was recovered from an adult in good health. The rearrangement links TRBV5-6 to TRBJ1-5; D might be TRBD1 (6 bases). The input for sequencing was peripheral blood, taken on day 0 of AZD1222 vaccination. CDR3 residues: CASSLMAGVRGNQPQHF. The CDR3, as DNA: TGTGCCAGCAGCTTGATGGCAGGGGTACGCGGCAATCAGCCCCAGCATTTT.